Below are 31 T cell receptor beta chains sequenced from a single sample in a study of T cells in Graves' hyperthyroidism and ophthalmopathy. Using RNA transcripts as the source, TCR beta CDR3 regions were amplified. The study used the HTBI primer set for a first-round RT-PCR of the TCR CDR3. MiXCR was run by TCRdb on the multiplex PCR reads, yielding one entry per CDR3 protein. The data hold about 340,000 distinct CDR3 sequences, with around 20% observed a single time. Sequenced sample: blood. These receptors were obtained from a woman between 50 and 59 years old with Graves' hyperthyroidism.

This clonotype was observed a few times. The rearrangement links TRBV9 to TRBJ2-1; the match to TRBD2 covers 13 bases. V was clipped by 3 bases and J by 7 bases; unmatched bases: 4. The germline CDR1 and CDR2 sequences are SGDLS and YYNGEE. This CDR3 is 15 amino acids long. The CDR3 loop reads CASSETSGRANEQFF. The CDR3 nucleotides are TGTGCCAGCAGCGAAACTAGCGGGAGGGCTAATGAGCAGTTCTTC.

V usage is TRBV29-1 and J usage is TRBJ2-7; 10 bases fit TRBD2. The CDR3 has 15 amino acids. J lost 6 bases, V lost 5 bases, and 13 bases had no gene match. Per the germline V gene, CDR1 is SQVTM and CDR2 is ANQGSEA. In nucleotides, the CDR3 is TGCAGCGTTTACGCAAACCATAGACTAGCGGGCGAGCAGTACTTC. This sequence encodes CSVYANHRLAGEQYF.

This clonotype was observed many times. The rearrangement uses TRBV29-1 and TRBJ1-2; tentatively, D is TRBD1 (5 bases). Trimming pared 4 bases from V and 2 bases from J, leaving 14 bases between. Germline CDR1 and CDR2: SQVTM and ANQGSEA. The CDR3 spans 14 residues. As DNA, the CDR3 is TGCAGCGTTGTGGGCTTCCGGGACAACTATGGCTACACCTTC. Its protein product is CSVVGFRDNYGYTF.

In the case of this clonotype: This may be a read error: a much more frequent sequence differs by one nucleotide. The CDR3 ends on some other residue instead of the conserved phenylalanine or tryptophan, so this is likely a read error. The V call is TRBV29-1, the J call TRBJ2-7; perhaps TRBD1 as D (5 bases). The CDR3 has 12 residues. V lost 4 bases and J 1 base, leaving 8 bases between the germline ends. CDR1 and CDR2 from the germline V gene are SQVTM and ANQGSEA. The CDR3: CSVGGQSYEQYS. CDR3 coding DNA: TGCAGCGTTGGCGGACAATCCTACGAGCAGTACTCC.

This clonotype has at least ten counts. The chain combines TRBV10-3 with TRBJ1-2; 9 nucleotides line up with TRBD1. CDR3 size: 17 residues. Germline CDR1 ENHRY, CDR2 SYGVKD. J gave up 7 bases and V 3 bases, and 15 bases lay outside the gene matches. The CDR3 protein is CAISDPGQGSGTSGYTF. The DNA for the CDR3 is TGTGCCATCAGTGACCCGGGACAGGGATCGGGTACATCTGGCTACACCTTC.

This rearrangement joins TRBV28 to TRBJ2-3; 8 bases are shared with TRBD2. The CDR3 contains 14 residues. V dropped 4 bases and J dropped 2; count of bases not matched to a gene: 2. The germline gives CDR1 MDHEN, CDR2 SYDVKM. This chain's CDR3 is CASSSGGPTDTQYF. In DNA form, the CDR3 reads TGTGCCAGCAGTTCGGGGGGGCCCACAGATACGCAGTATTTT.

The chain employs TRBV30 and TRBJ2-3, with a tentative D call TRBD1 (6 bases). The CDR3 length is 12 residues. Trimming shortened V by 8 bases and J by 2 bases, and 11 bases separated the two germline ends. Germline V gene lookup returns CDR1 GTSNPN and CDR2 SVGIG (reference sequence). CDR3 in amino acids: CAIAGDTDTQYF. The DNA for the CDR3 is TGTGCCATCGCAGGGGACACAGATACGCAGTATTTT.

There are many counts of this clonotype. This sequence joins TRBV7-9 and TRBJ2-5; either TRBD1 or TRBD2 may supply D (5 bases each). This CDR3 comprises 15 residues. Germline V CDR1 and CDR2: SEHNR, FQNEAQ (reference sequence). Trimming left V 3 bases short and J 4 bases short, with 15 bases between. The CDR3 DNA follows: TGTGCCAGCAGCTTCGGGGACCTAGGTGGAGAGACCCAGTACTTC. As protein: CASSFGDLGGETQYF. Filled out from reference TRBV7-9 and TRBJ2-5, the complete variable domain reads DTGVSQNPRHKITKRGQNVTFRCDPISEHNRLYWYRQTLGQGPEFLTYFQNEAQLEKSRLLSDRFSAERPKGSFSTLEIQRTEQGDSAMYLCASSFGDLGGETQYFGPGTRLLVL.

This chain joins TRBV5-1 and TRBJ2-5, with 10 bases lining up with TRBD1. The CDR3 runs to 14 residues. The germline CDR1 and CDR2 sequences are SGHRS and YFSETQ. V shed 3 bases and J 5 bases; nucleotides not matched to a gene: 4. The CDR3 reads CASSSGTGAETQYF. The CDR3 DNA is TGCGCCAGCAGCTCCGGGACAGGGGCCGAGACCCAGTACTTC. Full variable domain (missing parts from reference TRBV5-1 and TRBJ2-5): KAGVTQTPRYLIKTRGQQVTLSCSPISGHRSVSWYQQTPGQGLQFLFEYFSETQRNKGNFPGRFSGRQFSNSRSEMNVSTLELGDSALYLCASSSGTGAETQYFGPGTRLLVL.

The J gene is TRBJ2-6, the V gene TRBV5-1, with D unresolved. This CDR3 spans 16 amino acids. The V gene's germline CDR1 is SGHRS and CDR2 YFSETQ. The V end was cut by 2 bases, the J end by 0 bases, with 9 bases between. CDR3 coding DNA: TGCGCCAGCAGCTTACCAGACTTCTCTGGGGCCAACGTCCTGACTTTC. Amino acids: CASSLPDFSGANVLTF.

This clonotype was seen many times. The chain has TRBV28 and TRBJ2-5, with 7 nucleotides matching TRBD1. The ends lost 3 bases at V and 4 bases at J; junction bases unmatched: 11. Per the germline V gene, CDR1 is MDHEN and CDR2 is SYDVKM. The CDR3 is made up of 16 amino acids. The chain's CDR3 is CASSFFSRDRVETQYF. Here the CDR3 DNA reads TGTGCCAGCAGTTTCTTTAGCCGCGACAGGGTAGAGACCCAGTACTTC.

In this sample, this clonotype turned up a few times. The chain is built from TRBV13 and TRBJ1-3; D remains unclear. V was pared by 6 bases and J by 3 bases, with 15 bases between. Germline V gives CDR1 PRHDT, CDR2 FYEKMQ (reference sequence). This CDR3 is 15 amino acids long. The chain's CDR3 is CASSREAGGGNTIYF. Written as DNA, the CDR3 is TGTGCCAGCAGTAGGGAGGCGGGCGGTGGAAACACCATATATTTT.

This clonotype was picked up many times. V is TRBV5-1 and J is TRBJ2-7, with D hard to call. This CDR3 contains 13 residues. The germline gives CDR1 SGHRS, CDR2 YFSETQ. With 4 bases removed from V and 3 bases from J, the gap between germline ends came to 11 bases. CDR3 sequence: CASSSDGFYEQYF. The CDR3 DNA reads TGCGCCAGCAGCAGTGACGGATTCTACGAGCAGTACTTC. The variable domain in full, completed from reference TRBV5-1 and TRBJ2-7, reads KAGVTQTPRYLIKTRGQQVTLSCSPISGHRSVSWYQQTPGQGLQFLFEYFSETQRNKGNFPGRFSGRQFSNSRSEMNVSTLELGDSALYLCASSSDGFYEQYFGPGTRLTVT.

The table lists this clonotype with a few counts. J is TRBJ2-6 and V is TRBV4-1; D could derive from TRBD1 or TRBD2 (7 bases each). There are 19 residues in the CDR3. Germline V gene lookup returns CDR1 MGHRA and CDR2 YSYEKL. Trimming removed 1 base from V and 0 bases from J, with 16 bases in between. The CDR3 coding sequence is TGCGCCAGCAGCCAAGTTGGGACAGCGGGGTTCTCTGGGGCCAACGTCCTGACTTTC. It is translated as CASSQVGTAGFSGANVLTF.

The chain combines TRBV14 with TRBJ2-1; D possibly corresponds to TRBD1 (8 bases). Trimming pared 4 bases from V and 12 bases from J, leaving 19 bases between. The length of the CDR3 is 14 residues. Germline CDR1 SGHDN, CDR2 FVKESK. The CDR3 sequence: CASSLQGGATPQFF. The CDR3 region has the DNA TGTGCCAGCAGCCTACAGGGGGGGGCCACGCCGCAGTTCTTC.

The chain is built from TRBV19 and TRBJ2-4, with TRBD2 matching over 9 bases. The CDR3 has 19 residues. Germline loops: CDR1 LNHDA, CDR2 SQIVND (reference sequence). V shed 3 bases, J shed 9 bases, and the junction held 21 bases outside the gene matches. The CDR3 DNA reads as TGTGCCAGTAGTATCGCACTTATCAGCGGGAGGACCTATGCACCCATTCAGTACTTC. It specifies CASSIALISGRTYAPIQYF.

The chain recombines TRBV9 with TRBJ2-1, with TRBD2 identical over 10 bases. There are 15 residues in the CDR3. The V gene's germline CDR1 is SGDLS and CDR2 YYNGEE. V gave up 0 bases and J gave up 8 bases; unmatched junction bases: 5. For the CDR3, the DNA is TGTGCCAGCAGCGTAGCTAGCGGGAGAAGGGATGAGCAGTTCTTC. This gives the protein CASSVASGRRDEQFF.

This clonotype was seen repeatedly, ten times or more. The chain links TRBV20-1 to TRBJ2-3; tentative D call: TRBD2 (6 bases). This CDR3 has 14 residues. The V end was cut by 6 bases, the J end by 2 bases, with 15 bases between. Germline lookup yields CDR1 DFQATT and CDR2 SNEGSKA (reference sequence). The DNA of the CDR3 is TGCAGTGCAATTCGGGGGACGCTCACAGATACGCAGTATTTT. Its translation: CSAIRGTLTDTQYF.

Ten or more counts support this clonotype. Written as DNA, the CDR3 is TGCAGTGCTAGTGGGCTAGGCGGCAATCAGCCCCAGCATTTT. Translated, it gives CSASGLGGNQPQHF. This sequence joins TRBV20-1 and TRBJ1-5, with unresolved D. The ends were cut back, 3 bases at V and 2 bases at J, with 11 bases in the middle. The germline CDR1 and CDR2 sequences are DFQATT and SNEGSKA (reference sequence). The CDR3 is 14 amino acids.

This clonotype was seen ten or more times. The V call is TRBV7-8, the J call TRBJ2-3; TRBD2 might be the D (6 bases). V lost 7 bases and J lost 0, with 17 bases in between. The CDR3 is 16 residues long. The germline gives CDR1 SGHVS, CDR2 FQNEAQ. The CDR3 DNA reads TGTGCCAGCACCCCGAGGGTGGGGGGAAGCACAGATACGCAGTATTTT. It translates to CASTPRVGGSTDTQYF.

The J gene is TRBJ2-2, the V gene TRBV15, with D hard to call. This CDR3 region has 15 residues. CDR1 is LNHNV, CDR2 YYDKDF, per germline (reference sequence). V lost 0 bases and J 7 bases, leaving 12 bases between the germline ends. The CDR3 DNA sequence: TGTGCCACCAGCAGAGATCGGGCAAGATACGGGGAGCTGTTTTTT. It yields the protein CATSRDRARYGELFF.

The chain has TRBV7-3 and TRBJ2-1, with TRBD2 matching 7 bases. Germline trimming cut 2 bases from V and 6 bases from J; bases unmatched to any gene: 7. This CDR3 comprises 15 residues. CDR1 is SGHTA and CDR2 is FQGTGA in the germline V gene. The CDR3 bases are TGTGCCAGCAGCTTATTCCTGACTAGCTTCAATGAGCAGTTCTTC. Its translation is CASSLFLTSFNEQFF.

The rearrangement links TRBV20-1 to TRBJ1-6, with D perhaps matching TRBD1 (5 bases). The length of the CDR3 is 14 residues. The germline V gene has CDR1 DFQATT and CDR2 SNEGSKA (reference sequence). V lost 5 bases to trimming and J lost 6 bases, with 14 bases between them. This chain's CDR3 is CSAPGTGANSPLHF. The DNA for the CDR3 is TGCAGTGCTCCCGGCACCGGGGCTAATTCACCCCTCCACTTT.

This clonotype was detected a few times. This rearrangement joins TRBV2 to TRBJ2-1; D remains ambiguous. Germline V gives CDR1 SNHLY, CDR2 FYNNEI. This CDR3 region has 12 residues. V lost 5 bases and J lost 6, with 8 bases in between. In DNA, the CDR3 is TGTGCCAGCAGTCAACAGCTCAATGAGCAGTTCTTC. It encodes CASSQQLNEQFF.

This clonotype was detected many times. J is TRBJ1-1 and V is TRBV20-1; a possible D gene is TRBD1 (6 bases). V lost 7 bases, J lost 0 bases, and 18 bases lay in between. The CDR3 is made up of 15 amino acids. Germline V CDR1 and CDR2: DFQATT, SNEGSKA (reference sequence). The CDR3 nucleotides read TGCAGTGTCCCACAGGGATTTCAAATGAACACTGAAGCTTTCTTT. Amino acids: CSVPQGFQMNTEAFF.

With regard to this clonotype: A much larger clone lies a single base off, so this may be a read error. This rearrangement joins TRBV7-9 to TRBJ2-7, with a weak D call TRBD2 (6 bases). Per the germline V gene, CDR1 is SEHNR and CDR2 is FQNEAQ (reference sequence). The CDR3 is 17 amino acids. V dropped 5 bases and J dropped 7 bases, with 27 bases sitting between them. DNA of the CDR3: TGTGCCAGCAGCCTTGCCCGGGGACTCGAACTACACGATGAGCAGTACTTC. Protein product: CASSLARGLELHDEQYF.

This clonotype was seen ten or more times. This rearrangement joins TRBV7-8 to TRBJ2-1, with D possibly matching TRBD2 (6 bases). The CDR3 spans 15 residues. V shed 3 bases and J shed 0 bases, with 9 bases lying between them. Per germline, CDR1 SGHVS and CDR2 FQNEAQ. In DNA form, the CDR3 reads TGTGCCAGCAGCTTGGGGACTCTCTCCTACAATGAGCAGTTCTTC. It encodes CASSLGTLSYNEQFF.

This clonotype has at least ten counts. The V gene is TRBV6-1, the J gene TRBJ2-7; D unresolved. Germline V gene lookup returns CDR1 MNHNS and CDR2 SASEGT. This CDR3 is 13 amino acids long. The V gene lost 5 bases and the J gene lost 3 bases, with 11 bases spanning the gap. CDR3 nucleotide sequence: TGTGCCAGCAGTTATGGAGACTTCTACGAGCAGTACTTC. Translation gives CASSYGDFYEQYF.

This clonotype was observed once. A much larger clone lies a single base off, so this may be a read error. The chain links TRBV5-5 to TRBJ2-5; no clear D. This CDR3 spans 12 amino acids. CDR1 SGHKS and CDR2 YYEKEE come from the germline V gene (reference sequence). V was clipped by 5 bases and J by 7 bases, with 12 bases between them. The CDR3 loop is CASRVGLGTQYF. In DNA, the CDR3 is TGTGCCAGCAGGGTAGGGTTGGGGACCCAGTACTTC.

This clonotype has at least ten counts. J is TRBJ1-5 and V is TRBV3-1; D remains unclear. This CDR3 has 13 residues. Per germline, CDR1 LGHDT and CDR2 YNNKEL (reference sequence). With 0 bases removed from V and 5 bases from J, the gap between germline ends came to 5 bases. In DNA form, the CDR3 reads TGTGCCAGCAGCCAAGATCTGGATCAGCCCCAGCATTTT. Translating gives CASSQDLDQPQHF.

There are many counts of this clonotype. This chain connects TRBV28 to TRBJ1-1; 7 nucleotides match TRBD1. The germline V gene has CDR1 MDHEN and CDR2 SYDVKM. CDR3 length: 15 residues. Germline trimming cut 5 bases from V and 6 bases from J; bases unmatched to any gene: 12. In DNA form, the CDR3 reads TGTGCCAGCAGTGACCCCAGGGGGAGGACGGCTGAAGCTTTCTTT. Encoded protein: CASSDPRGRTAEAFF.